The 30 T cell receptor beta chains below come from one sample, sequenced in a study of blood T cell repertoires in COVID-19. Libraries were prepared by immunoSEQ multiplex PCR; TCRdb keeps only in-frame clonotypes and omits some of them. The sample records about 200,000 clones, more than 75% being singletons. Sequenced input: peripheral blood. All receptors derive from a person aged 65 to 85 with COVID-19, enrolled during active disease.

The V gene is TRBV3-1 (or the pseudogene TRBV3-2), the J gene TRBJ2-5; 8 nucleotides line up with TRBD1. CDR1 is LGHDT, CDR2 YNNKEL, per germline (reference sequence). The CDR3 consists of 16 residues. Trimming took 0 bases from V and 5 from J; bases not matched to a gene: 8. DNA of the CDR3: TGTGCCAGCAGCCAAGATCTTGCGACAGGGGTGGAGACCCAGTACTTC. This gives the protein CASSQDLATGVETQYF.

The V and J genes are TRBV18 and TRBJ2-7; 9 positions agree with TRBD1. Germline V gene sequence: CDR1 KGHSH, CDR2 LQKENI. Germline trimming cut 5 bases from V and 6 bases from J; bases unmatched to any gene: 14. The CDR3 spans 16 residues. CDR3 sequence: CASSVQPGQGYREQYF. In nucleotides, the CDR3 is TGTGCCAGCTCAGTACAACCGGGACAGGGTTACCGCGAGCAGTACTTC.

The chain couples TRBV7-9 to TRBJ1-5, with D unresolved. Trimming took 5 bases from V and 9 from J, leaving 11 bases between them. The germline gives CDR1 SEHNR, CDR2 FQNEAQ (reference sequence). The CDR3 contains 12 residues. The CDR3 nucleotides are TGTGCCAGCAGCGATCATGGAGGGCCCCAGCATTTT. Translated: CASSDHGGPQHF.

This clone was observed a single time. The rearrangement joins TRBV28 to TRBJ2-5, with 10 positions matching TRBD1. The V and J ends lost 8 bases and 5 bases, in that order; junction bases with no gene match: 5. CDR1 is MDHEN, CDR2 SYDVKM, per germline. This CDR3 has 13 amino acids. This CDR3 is CASWDRGGETQYF. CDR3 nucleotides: TGTGCCAGCTGGGACAGGGGAGGGGAGACCCAGTACTTC.

CDR3 loop: CASSYSDRRMNTEAFF. The CDR3 DNA reads as TGTGCCAGCAGTTACTCGGACAGAAGGATGAACACTGAAGCTTTCTTT. This chain joins TRBV6-5 and TRBJ1-1; TRBD1 is a possible D gene (6 bases). Trimming removed 0 bases from V and 0 bases from J, with 11 bases in between. The CDR3 is 16 amino acids. The germline V gene encodes CDR1 MNHEY and CDR2 SVGAGI.

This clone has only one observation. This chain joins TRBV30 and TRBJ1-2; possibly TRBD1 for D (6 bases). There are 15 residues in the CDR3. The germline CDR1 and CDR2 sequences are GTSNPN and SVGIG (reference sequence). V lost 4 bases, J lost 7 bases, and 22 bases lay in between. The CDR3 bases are TGTGCCTGGATCACCGGGGGGGCACGGGTCTTTGGCTACACCTTC. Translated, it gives CAWITGGARVFGYTF.

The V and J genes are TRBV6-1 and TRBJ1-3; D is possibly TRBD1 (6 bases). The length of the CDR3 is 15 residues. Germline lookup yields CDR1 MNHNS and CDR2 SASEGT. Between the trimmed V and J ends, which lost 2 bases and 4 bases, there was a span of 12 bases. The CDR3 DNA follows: TGTGCCAGCAGTGAACGCGGCACAGGGGGAAACACCATATATTTT. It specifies CASSERGTGGNTIYF.

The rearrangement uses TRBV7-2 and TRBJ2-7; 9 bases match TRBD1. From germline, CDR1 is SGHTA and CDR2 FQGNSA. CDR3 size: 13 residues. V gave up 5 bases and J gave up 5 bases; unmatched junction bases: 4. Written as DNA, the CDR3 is TGTGCCAGCAGCAGGACAGGGGCCCACGAGCAGTACTTC. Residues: CASSRTGAHEQYF. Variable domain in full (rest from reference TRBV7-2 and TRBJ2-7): GAGVSQSPSNKVTEKGKDVELRCDPISGHTALYWYRQSLGQGLEFLIYFQGNSAPDKSGLPSDRFSAERTGGSVSTLTIQRTQQEDSAVYLCASSRTGAHEQYFGPGTRLTVT.

DNA for the CDR3: TGTGCCAGCAGGGGGACAGGGGTCGGCTACACCTTC. Residues: CASRGTGVGYTF. The chain couples TRBV12-3 or TRBV12-4 to TRBJ1-2; 10 bases are shared with TRBD1. J gave up 8 bases and V 6 bases, and 3 bases lay outside the gene matches. This CDR3 region has 12 residues.

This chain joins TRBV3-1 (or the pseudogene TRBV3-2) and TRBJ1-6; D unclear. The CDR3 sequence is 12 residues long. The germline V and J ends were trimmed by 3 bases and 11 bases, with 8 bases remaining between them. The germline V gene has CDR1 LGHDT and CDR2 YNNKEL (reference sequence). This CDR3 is CASSQASAPLHF. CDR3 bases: TGTGCCAGCAGCCAGGCTTCCGCACCCCTCCACTTT.

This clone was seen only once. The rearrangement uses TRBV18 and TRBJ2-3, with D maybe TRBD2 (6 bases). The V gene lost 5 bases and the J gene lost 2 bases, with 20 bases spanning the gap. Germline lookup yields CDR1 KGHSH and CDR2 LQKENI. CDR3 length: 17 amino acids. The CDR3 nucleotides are TGTGCCAGCTCAGAAGTACGGGGGAGACTGAACACAGATACGCAGTATTTT. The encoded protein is CASSEVRGRLNTDTQYF.

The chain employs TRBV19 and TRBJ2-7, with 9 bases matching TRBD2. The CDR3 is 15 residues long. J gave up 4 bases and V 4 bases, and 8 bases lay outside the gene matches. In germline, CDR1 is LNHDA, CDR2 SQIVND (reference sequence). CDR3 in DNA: TGTGCCAGTAGTACCTCATGGACTAGCGTTTACGAGCAGTACTTC. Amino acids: CASSTSWTSVYEQYF.

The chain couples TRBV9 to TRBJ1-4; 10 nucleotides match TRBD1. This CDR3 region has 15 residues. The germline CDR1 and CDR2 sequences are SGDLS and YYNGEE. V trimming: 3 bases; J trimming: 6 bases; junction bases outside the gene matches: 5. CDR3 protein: CASSDTGTGDEKLFF. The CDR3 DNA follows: TGTGCCAGCAGCGATACCGGGACAGGGGATGAAAAACTGTTTTTT.

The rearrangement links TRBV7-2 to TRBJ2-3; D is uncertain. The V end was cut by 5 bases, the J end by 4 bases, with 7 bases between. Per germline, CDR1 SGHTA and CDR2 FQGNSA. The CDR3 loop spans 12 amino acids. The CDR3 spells CASSPRADTQYF. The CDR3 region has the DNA TGTGCCAGCAGCCCCCGGGCAGATACGCAGTATTTT.

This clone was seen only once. This chain's CDR3 is CASSSTGDYTDTQYF. The CDR3 DNA reads TGCGCCAGCAGCTCGACAGGGGACTACACAGATACGCAGTATTTT. The V gene is TRBV5-1, the J gene TRBJ2-3, with D possibly matching TRBD1 (8 bases). V dropped 3 bases and J dropped 2 bases, with 13 bases sitting between them. In germline, CDR1 is SGHRS, CDR2 YFSETQ. CDR3 size: 15 residues. Together with reference TRBV5-1 and TRBJ2-3, the CDR3 gives the full variable domain: KAGVTQTPRYLIKTRGQQVTLSCSPISGHRSVSWYQQTPGQGLQFLFEYFSETQRNKGNFPGRFSGRQFSNSRSEMNVSTLELGDSALYLCASSSTGDYTDTQYFGPGTRLTVL.

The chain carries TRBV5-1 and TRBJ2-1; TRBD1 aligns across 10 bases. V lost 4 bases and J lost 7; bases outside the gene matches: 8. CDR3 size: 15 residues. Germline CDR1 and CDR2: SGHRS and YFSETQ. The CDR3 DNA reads TGCGCCAGCAGCCAGAGACAGGGGGCTTCGAATGAGCAGTTCTTC. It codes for CASSQRQGASNEQFF.

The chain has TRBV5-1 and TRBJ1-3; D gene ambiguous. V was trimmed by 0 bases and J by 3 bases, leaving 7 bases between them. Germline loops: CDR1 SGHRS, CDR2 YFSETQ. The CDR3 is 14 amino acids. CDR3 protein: CASSLAGIGNTIYF. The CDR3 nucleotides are TGCGCCAGCAGCTTGGCGGGAATTGGAAACACCATATATTTT.

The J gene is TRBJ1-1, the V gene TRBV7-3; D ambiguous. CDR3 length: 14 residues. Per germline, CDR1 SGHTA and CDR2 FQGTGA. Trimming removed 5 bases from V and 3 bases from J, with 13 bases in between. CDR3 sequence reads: CASSVPGVYTEAFF. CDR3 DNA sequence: TGTGCCAGCAGCGTGCCCGGGGTCTACACTGAAGCTTTCTTT.

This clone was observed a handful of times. CDR3 region: CASSLRGNDSPLHF. The CDR3 coding sequence is TGTGCCAGCAGCTTACGGGGTAACGACTCACCCCTCCACTTT. The chain employs TRBV7-8 and TRBJ1-6; D ambiguous. CDR3 length equals 14 residues. V lost 2 bases, J lost 10 bases, and 12 bases lay in between. Germline CDR1 and CDR2: SGHVS and FQNEAQ.

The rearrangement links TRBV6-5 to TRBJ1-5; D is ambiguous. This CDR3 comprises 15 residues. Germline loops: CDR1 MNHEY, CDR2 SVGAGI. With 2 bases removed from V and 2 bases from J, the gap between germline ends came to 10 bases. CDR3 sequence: CASSYRGEGNQPQHF. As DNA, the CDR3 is TGTGCCAGCAGTTACCGGGGAGAGGGCAATCAGCCCCAGCATTTT.

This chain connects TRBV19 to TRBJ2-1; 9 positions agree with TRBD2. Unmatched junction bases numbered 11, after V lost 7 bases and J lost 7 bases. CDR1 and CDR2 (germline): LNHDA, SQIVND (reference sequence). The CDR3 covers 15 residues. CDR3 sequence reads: CASTGIAGVENEQFF. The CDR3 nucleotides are TGTGCCAGTACGGGTATAGCGGGAGTTGAGAATGAGCAGTTCTTC. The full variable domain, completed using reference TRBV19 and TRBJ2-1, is DGGITQSPKYLFRKEGQNVTLSCEQNLNHDAMYWYRQDPGQGLRLIYYSQIVNDFQKGDIAEGYSVSREKKESFPLTVTSAQKNPTAFYLCASTGIAGVENEQFFGPGTRLTVL.

In DNA form, the CDR3 reads TGTGCCAGCAGGGAAGGGGGCGGTAGGGGCTACACCTTC. Protein product: CASREGGGRGYTF. J is TRBJ1-2 and V is TRBV28, with 7 positions matching TRBD1. V lost 6 bases to trimming and J lost 8 bases; unmatched junction nucleotides: 9. Germline V CDR1 and CDR2: MDHEN, SYDVKM. CDR3 length: 13 amino acids.

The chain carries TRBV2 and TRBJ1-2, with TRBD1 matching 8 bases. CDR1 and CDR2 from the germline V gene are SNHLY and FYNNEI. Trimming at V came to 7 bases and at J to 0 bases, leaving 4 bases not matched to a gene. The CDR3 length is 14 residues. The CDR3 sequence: CASKRTGSNYGYTF. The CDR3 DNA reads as TGTGCCAGCAAGCGGACAGGGTCTAACTATGGCTACACCTTC.

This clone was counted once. DNA of the CDR3: TGTGCCACCAGCAGGGGTCCCCCCGCAGGGGGCTTTACCGGGGAGCTGTTTTTT. Translation gives CATSRGPPAGGFTGELFF. V and J are TRBV15 and TRBJ2-2, with 8 positions matching TRBD1. Germline CDR1 and CDR2: LNHNV and YYDKDF (reference sequence). The CDR3 covers 18 residues. The V and J ends lost 3 bases and 5 bases, in that order; junction bases with no gene match: 14.

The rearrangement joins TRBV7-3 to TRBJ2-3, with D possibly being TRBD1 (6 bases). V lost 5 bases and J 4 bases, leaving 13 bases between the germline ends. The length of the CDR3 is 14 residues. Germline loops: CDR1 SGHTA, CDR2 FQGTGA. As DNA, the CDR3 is TGTGCCAGCAGCCTCAACAGGGAACCAGATACGCAGTATTTT. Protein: CASSLNREPDTQYF.

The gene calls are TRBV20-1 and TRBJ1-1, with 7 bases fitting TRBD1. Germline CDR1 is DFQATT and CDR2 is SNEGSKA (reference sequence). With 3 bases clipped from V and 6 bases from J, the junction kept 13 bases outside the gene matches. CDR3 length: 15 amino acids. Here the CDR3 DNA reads TGCAGTGCTAGTGTTTTGGGGCAGGGGGTGTCTGAAGCTTTCTTT. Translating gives CSASVLGQGVSEAFF.

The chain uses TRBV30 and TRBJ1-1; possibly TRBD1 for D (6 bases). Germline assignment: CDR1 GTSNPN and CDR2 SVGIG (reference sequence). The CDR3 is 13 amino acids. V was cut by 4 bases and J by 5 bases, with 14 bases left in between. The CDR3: CAWKRGGWTEAFF. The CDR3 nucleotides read TGTGCCTGGAAGAGGGGGGGTTGGACTGAAGCTTTCTTT. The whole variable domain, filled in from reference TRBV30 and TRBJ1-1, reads SQTIHQWPATLVQPVGSPLSLECTVEGTSNPNLYWYRQAAGRGLQLLFYSVGIGQISSEVPQNLSASRPQDRQFILSSKKLLLSDSGFYLCAWKRGGWTEAFFGQGTRLTVV.

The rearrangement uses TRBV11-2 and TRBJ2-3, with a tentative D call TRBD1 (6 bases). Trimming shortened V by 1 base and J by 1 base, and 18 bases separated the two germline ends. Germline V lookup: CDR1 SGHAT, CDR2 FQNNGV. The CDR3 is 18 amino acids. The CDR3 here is CASSLGRGRGIGTDTQYF. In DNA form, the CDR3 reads TGTGCCAGCAGCTTAGGCAGGGGAAGGGGTATCGGCACAGATACGCAGTATTTT.

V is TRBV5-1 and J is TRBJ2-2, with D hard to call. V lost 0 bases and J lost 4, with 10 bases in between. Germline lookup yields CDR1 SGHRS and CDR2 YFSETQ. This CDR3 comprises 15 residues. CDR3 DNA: TGCGCCAGCAGCTTGGCTCCAGGTGGCACCGGGGAGCTGTTTTTT. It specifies CASSLAPGGTGELFF. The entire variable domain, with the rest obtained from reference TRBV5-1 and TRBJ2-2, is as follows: KAGVTQTPRYLIKTRGQQVTLSCSPISGHRSVSWYQQTPGQGLQFLFEYFSETQRNKGNFPGRFSGRQFSNSRSEMNVSTLELGDSALYLCASSLAPGGTGELFFGEGSRLTVL.

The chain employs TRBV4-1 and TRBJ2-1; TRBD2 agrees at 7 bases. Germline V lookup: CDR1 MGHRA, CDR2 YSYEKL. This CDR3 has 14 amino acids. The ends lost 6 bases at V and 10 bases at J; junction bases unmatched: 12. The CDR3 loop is CASRIMAGVREQFF. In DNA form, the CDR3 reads TGCGCCAGCAGAATTATGGCGGGAGTCAGGGAGCAGTTCTTC.